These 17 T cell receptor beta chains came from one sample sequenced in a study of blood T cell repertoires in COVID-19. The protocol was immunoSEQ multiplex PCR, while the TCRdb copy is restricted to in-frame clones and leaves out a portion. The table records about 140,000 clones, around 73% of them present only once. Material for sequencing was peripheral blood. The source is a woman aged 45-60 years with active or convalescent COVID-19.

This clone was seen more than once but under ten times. The CDR3 nucleotides are TGTGCCAGCAGCCAAGAATCGGTTTATACGCAGTATTTT. This translates into CASSQESVYTQYF. The chain has TRBV14 and TRBJ2-3; D is ambiguous. This CDR3 is built from 13 residues. In germline, CDR1 is SGHDN, CDR2 FVKESK. Trimming left V 0 bases short and J 7 bases short, with 8 bases between.

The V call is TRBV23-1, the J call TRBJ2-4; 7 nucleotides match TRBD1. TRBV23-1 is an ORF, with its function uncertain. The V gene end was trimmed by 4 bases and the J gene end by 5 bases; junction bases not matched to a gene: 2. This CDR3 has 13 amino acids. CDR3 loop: CASSRGTENIQYF. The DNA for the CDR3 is TGCGCCAGCAGTCGGGGGACAGAAAACATTCAGTACTTC.

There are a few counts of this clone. CDR3 loop: CASSWSQGALSEKLFF. The CDR3 DNA is TGTGCCAGCAGCTGGAGTCAGGGGGCTTTAAGCGAAAAACTGTTTTTT. The chain joins TRBV5-6 to TRBJ1-4, with 8 bases matching TRBD1. This CDR3 is 16 amino acids long. Germline CDR1 is SGHDT and CDR2 is YYEEEE. V shed 3 bases, J shed 8 bases, and the junction held 12 bases outside the gene matches.

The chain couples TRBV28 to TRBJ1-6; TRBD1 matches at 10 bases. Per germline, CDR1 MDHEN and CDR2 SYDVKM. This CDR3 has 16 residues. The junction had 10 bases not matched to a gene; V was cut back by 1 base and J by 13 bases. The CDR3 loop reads CASSLSGTGAPSPLHF. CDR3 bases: TGTGCCAGCAGTTTATCCGGGACAGGGGCTCCATCGCCCCTCCACTTT.

The CDR3 protein is CASSIAVQGYEQYF. In DNA form, the CDR3 reads TGTGCCAGTAGTATAGCCGTACAGGGATACGAGCAGTACTTC. The chain recombines TRBV19 with TRBJ2-7; a weak D match, TRBD1 (6 bases). The length of the CDR3 is 14 residues. Germline-derived CDR1 and CDR2 are LNHDA and SQIVND (reference sequence). V was shortened by 1 base and J by 4 bases, with 11 bases between the two germline ends. Combining the CDR3 with reference TRBV19 and TRBJ2-7 gives the whole variable domain DGGITQSPKYLFRKEGQNVTLSCEQNLNHDAMYWYRQDPGQGLRLIYYSQIVNDFQKGDIAEGYSVSREKKESFPLTVTSAQKNPTAFYLCASSIAVQGYEQYFGPGTRLTVT.

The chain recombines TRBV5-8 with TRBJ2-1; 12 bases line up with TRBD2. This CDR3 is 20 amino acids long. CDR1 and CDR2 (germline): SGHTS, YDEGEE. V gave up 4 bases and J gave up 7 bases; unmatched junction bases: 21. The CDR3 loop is CASSALTRGLAGWPSNEQFF. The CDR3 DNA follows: TGTGCCAGCAGCGCCCTCACAAGGGGACTAGCGGGTTGGCCGTCTAATGAGCAGTTCTTC.

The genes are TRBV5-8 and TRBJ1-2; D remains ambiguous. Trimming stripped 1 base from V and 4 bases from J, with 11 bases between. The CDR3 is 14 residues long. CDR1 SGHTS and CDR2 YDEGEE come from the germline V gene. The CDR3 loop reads CASSLSGYAYGYTF. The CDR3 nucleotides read TGTGCCAGCAGCTTGTCGGGGTACGCCTATGGCTACACCTTC.

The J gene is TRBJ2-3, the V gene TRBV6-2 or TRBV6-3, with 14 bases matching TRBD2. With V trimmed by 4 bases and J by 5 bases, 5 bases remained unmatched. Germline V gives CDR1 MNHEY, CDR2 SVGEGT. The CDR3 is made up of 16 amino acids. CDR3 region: CASSLTSGGAGDTQYF. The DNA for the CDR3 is TGTGCCAGCAGTTTGACTAGCGGGGGGGCCGGAGATACGCAGTATTTT.

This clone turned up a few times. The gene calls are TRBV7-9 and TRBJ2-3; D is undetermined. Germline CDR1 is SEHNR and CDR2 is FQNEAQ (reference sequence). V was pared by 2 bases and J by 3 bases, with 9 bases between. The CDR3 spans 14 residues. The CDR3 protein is CASSLSGYTDTQYF. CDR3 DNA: TGTGCCAGCAGCTTATCAGGCTATACAGATACGCAGTATTTT.

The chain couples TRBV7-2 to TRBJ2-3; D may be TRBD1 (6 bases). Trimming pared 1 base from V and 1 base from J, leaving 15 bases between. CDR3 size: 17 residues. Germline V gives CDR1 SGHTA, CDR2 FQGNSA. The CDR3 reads CASSLGGHWLGTDTQYF. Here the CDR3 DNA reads TGTGCCAGCAGCTTAGGGGGGCATTGGTTAGGCACAGATACGCAGTATTTT.

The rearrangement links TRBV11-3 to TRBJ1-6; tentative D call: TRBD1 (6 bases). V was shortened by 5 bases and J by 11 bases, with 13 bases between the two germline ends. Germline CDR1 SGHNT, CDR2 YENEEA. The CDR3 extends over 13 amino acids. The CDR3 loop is CASSPQQGAPLHF. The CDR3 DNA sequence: TGTGCCAGCAGCCCTCAACAGGGCGCACCCCTCCACTTT. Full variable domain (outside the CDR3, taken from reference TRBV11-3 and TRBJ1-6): EAGVVQSPRYKIIEKKQPVAFWCNPISGHNTLYWYLQNLGQGPELLIRYENEEAVDDSQLPKDRFSAERLKGVDSTLKIQPAELGDSAVYLCASSPQQGAPLHFGNGTRLTVT.

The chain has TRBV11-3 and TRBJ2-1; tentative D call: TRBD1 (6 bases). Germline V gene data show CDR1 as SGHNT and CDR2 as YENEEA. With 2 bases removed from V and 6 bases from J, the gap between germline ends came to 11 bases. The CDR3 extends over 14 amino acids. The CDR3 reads CASSLSGQPNEQFF. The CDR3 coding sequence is TGTGCCAGCAGCTTATCAGGACAGCCCAATGAGCAGTTCTTC. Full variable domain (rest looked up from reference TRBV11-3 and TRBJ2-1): EAGVVQSPRYKIIEKKQPVAFWCNPISGHNTLYWYLQNLGQGPELLIRYENEEAVDDSQLPKDRFSAERLKGVDSTLKIQPAELGDSAVYLCASSLSGQPNEQFFGPGTRLTVL.

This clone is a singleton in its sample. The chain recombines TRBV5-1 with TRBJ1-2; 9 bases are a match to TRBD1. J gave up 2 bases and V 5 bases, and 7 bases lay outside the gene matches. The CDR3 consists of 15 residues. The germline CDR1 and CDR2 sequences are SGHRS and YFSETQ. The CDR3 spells CASRRTGAGNYGYTF. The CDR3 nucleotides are TGCGCCAGCAGAAGGACAGGGGCCGGGAACTATGGCTACACCTTC.

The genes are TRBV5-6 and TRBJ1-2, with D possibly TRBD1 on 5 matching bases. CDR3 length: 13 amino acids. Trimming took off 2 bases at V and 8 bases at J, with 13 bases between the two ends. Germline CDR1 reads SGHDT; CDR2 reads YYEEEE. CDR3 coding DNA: TGTGCCAGCAGCTTAGCAGGGATGGACGGCTACACCTTC. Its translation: CASSLAGMDGYTF. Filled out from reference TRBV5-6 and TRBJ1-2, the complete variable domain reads DAGVTQSPTHLIKTRGQQVTLRCSPKSGHDTVSWYQQALGQGPQFIFQYYEEEERQRGNFPDRFSGHQFPNYSSELNVNALLLGDSALYLCASSLAGMDGYTFGSGTRLTVV.

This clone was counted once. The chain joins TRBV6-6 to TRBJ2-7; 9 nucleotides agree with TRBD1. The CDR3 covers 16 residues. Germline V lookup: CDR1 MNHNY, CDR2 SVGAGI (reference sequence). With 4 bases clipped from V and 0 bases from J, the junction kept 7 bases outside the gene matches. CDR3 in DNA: TGTGCCAGCAGTTCCACGGACAGGGGAGTCTCCTACGAGCAGTACTTC. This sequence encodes CASSSTDRGVSYEQYF.

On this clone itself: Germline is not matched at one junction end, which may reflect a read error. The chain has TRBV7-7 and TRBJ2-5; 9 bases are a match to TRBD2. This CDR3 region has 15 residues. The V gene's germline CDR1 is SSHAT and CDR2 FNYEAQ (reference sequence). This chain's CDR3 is CASSLGAGGQETQYF. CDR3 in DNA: TGTGCTAGCAGCTTAGGAGCGGGGGGCCAAGAGACCCAGTACTTC.

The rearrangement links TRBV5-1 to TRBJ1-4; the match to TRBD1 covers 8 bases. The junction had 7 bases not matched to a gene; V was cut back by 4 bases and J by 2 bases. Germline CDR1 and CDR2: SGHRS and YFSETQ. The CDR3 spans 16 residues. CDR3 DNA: TGCGCCAGCAGCCTTACAGGGGGGGACACTAATGAAAAACTGTTTTTT. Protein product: CASSLTGGDTNEKLFF.